This T cell receptor (beta chain) was observed in a study of T cells in Graves' hyperthyroidism and ophthalmopathy (dated by TCRdb to the late 2010s). For the wider study: To identify TCR V-J signatures that set the groups apart, the researchers used a discovery cohort of about a hundred patients, made up of roughly 40 with Graves' ophthalmopathy and 55 to 65 with stable Graves' hyperthyroidism. Prospective prediction of ophthalmopathy was tested in an independent validation cohort of 18 to 20 hyperthyroidism patients and around 16 patients who later progressed to ophthalmopathy. The 85 to 100 discovery patients were divided at random into training and test sets in a 7:3 ratio. The study also compared thyroid tissue and blood T-cell repertoires from more than 5 Graves' hyperthyroidism patients. Once sampling was done, hyperthyroidism patients were given methimazole at a starting dose of 30 mg daily, whereas ophthalmopathy patients were given high-dose intravenous methylprednisolone. According to the paper, TCR Vbeta CDR3 sequencing was carried out on 135 peripheral blood samples, which came from 40 to 45 ophthalmopathy, under 80 hyperthyroidism and about 17 progressor patients. What the research found in general, with its limitations: Most expanded thyroid clonotypes (frequency above 0.001) were also detected in blood, suggesting blood repertoires may reflect thyroid immune responses. A model built on a 13 V-J signature distinguished ophthalmopathy from stable hyperthyroidism, reaching around 87% sensitivity and about 81% specificity in cross-validation and 80%/75% in testing. Sample size was not statistically predetermined, and blinding of investigators to group allocation was not performed. In validation, the model predicted progression to ophthalmopathy with over 65% sensitivity and 72.22% specificity, a median of around six months before onset.

As to this clonotype: Its antigen is not yet known. Base-call qualities are not available, and no considerably larger clone is one nucleotide away.

Exclusion was applied to patients with uncontrolled infections, other autoimmune diseases, pregnancy or lactation. Diagnoses relied on clinical symptoms, serum thyroxine and TRAb, thyroid ultrasound and orbital computed tomography. Total RNA was extracted with Trizol reagent, and quality was checked on an Agilent 2100 Bioanalyzer. TCR beta CDR3 regions were amplified from RNA transcripts. For the first round of RT-PCR on the TCR CDR3, the HTBI primer set was used together with the Qiagen OneStep RT-PCR kit. Libraries were constructed in a second round of multiplex PCR, after which size selection and purification were carried out. Paired-end sequencing of the libraries was performed with 100 bp reads on an Illumina HiSeq2000. As for how the authors treated the data: SOAPnuke was used to process the raw data, throwing out any read that contained adapters or uncalled bases, had a mean Phred below 15, or lacked an exact constant-primer or identifier match. COPE v1.2.5 was used to merge high-quality paired reads, and clonotypes were defined as unique nucleotide sequences. MiTCR v1.1 was used to align the clonotypes against IMGT TRBV, TRBD and TRBJ reference segments. The analysis included only V-J combinations with a frequency above 0.0001, which together covered approximately 99% of the repertoires. A TCS score was defined as the ratio of F50 (clonal expansion) to E x V (chaos), with BLOSUM62-based TCRdist applied between CDR3 peptides within each V-J. Welch's t-statistics and random forest reduced several hundred V-J features to about 13, which were used in a naive Bayes classifier (R e1071). The Morisita-Horn index was used to measure how similar the thyroid and blood repertoires were. The public reads were reanalyzed by TCRdb: fastp trimming at Q25, MiXCR alignment, in-frame beta chains only. All rows with the same CDR3 protein become a single entry with the most common DNA and genes. The V and J calls shown here were made by TCRdb, not taken from the authors' results. In all, the sample holds roughly 500,000 distinct CDR3 sequences, and about 45% of those were seen once. The ten largest clones take up about two fifths of the sample.

From cysteine to phenylalanine, the CDR3 is 13 amino acids long. The DNA shown is the 39-base CDR3, in frame from base 1. The junction carries 13 bases between V and J, which are trimmed by 2 bases and 8 bases respectively. From a lookup of the germline V gene, CDR1 and CDR2 are SGHDT and YYEEEE. The receptor was derived from an adult woman with Graves' disease, either hyperthyroidism or ophthalmopathy (not recorded which). The sequence links TRBV5-6 to TRBJ1-2; the D gene is perhaps TRBD1, on 6 matching bases. The sequenced sample was peripheral blood or thyroid tissue (not recorded which). CDR3 reads: CASSFHRVEGYTF. The bases read TGTGCCAGCAGCTTCCACAGGGTTGAAGGCTACACCTTC.